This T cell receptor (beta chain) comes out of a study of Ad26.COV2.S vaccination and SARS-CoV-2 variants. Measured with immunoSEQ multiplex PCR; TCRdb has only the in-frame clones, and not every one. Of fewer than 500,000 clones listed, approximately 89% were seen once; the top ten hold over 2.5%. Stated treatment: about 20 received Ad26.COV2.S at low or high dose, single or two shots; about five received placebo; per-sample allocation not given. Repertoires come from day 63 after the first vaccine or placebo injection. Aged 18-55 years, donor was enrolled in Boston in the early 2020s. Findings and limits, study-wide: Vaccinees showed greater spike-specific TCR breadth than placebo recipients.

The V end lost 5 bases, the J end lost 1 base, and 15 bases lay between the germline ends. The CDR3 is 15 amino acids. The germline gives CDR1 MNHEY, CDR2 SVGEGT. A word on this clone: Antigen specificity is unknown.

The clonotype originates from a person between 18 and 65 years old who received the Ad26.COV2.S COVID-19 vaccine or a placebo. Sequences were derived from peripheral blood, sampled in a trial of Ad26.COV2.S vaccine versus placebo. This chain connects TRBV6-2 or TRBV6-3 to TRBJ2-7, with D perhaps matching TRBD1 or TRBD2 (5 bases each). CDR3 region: CASSPWGTLSYEQYF. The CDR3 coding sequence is TGTGCCAGCAGTCCGTGGGGGACCCTTTCCTACGAGCAGTACTTC.